This T cell receptor beta chain was recorded in a study of blood T cell repertoires in COVID-19. In the source study's methods: Cell counts per sample came from amplifying reference gene primers. This table comes from immunoSEQ multiplex PCR, and its TCRdb copy is limited to in-frame clones, with some not included. The V and J calls and clone size come from that table; D and trimming were worked out from the DNA. The sample yields about 180,000 clones, around 80% seen once. This CDR3 is built from 16 residues. V lost 5 bases and J lost 0; bases outside the gene matches: 6. Germline CDR1 is MDHEN and CDR2 is SYDVKM.

Sequencing was done on a sample of peripheral blood. The receptor was derived from a man aged 70 or older with active or convalescent COVID-19. V is TRBV28 and J is TRBJ2-1; 8 nucleotides align to TRBD1. The CDR3 region is CASSRTGHISYNEQFF. The CDR3 DNA follows: TGTGCCAGCAGTAGGACAGGGCACATCTCCTACAATGAGCAGTTCTTC. Using reference TRBV28 and TRBJ2-1 for the parts outside the CDR3, the full variable domain is DVKVTQSSRYLVKRTGEKVFLECVQDMDHENMFWYRQDPGLGLRLIYFSYDVKMKEKGDIPEGYSVSREKKERFSLILESASTNQTSMYLCASSRTGHISYNEQFFGPGTRLTVL.